The clone carrying this TCR beta chain was seen once. The protocol was immunoSEQ multiplex PCR, while the TCRdb copy is restricted to in-frame clones and leaves out a portion. The profile shows about 75,000 clones, approximately 79% of them singletons. This record comes from a study of blood T cell repertoires in COVID-19. Sequenced sample: peripheral blood. This TCR derives from a human donor with acute or convalescent COVID-19. The donor label of this sample is uncertain.

The CDR3 DNA is TGTGCCAGCAGCTTAGCAGGGCGGGACCAGCCCCAGCATTTT. Protein sequence: CASSLAGRDQPQHF. The chain carries TRBV7-2 and TRBJ1-5; maybe TRBD1 (5 bases). The CDR3 is 14 residues long. Trimming pared 0 bases from V and 7 bases from J, leaving 10 bases between. CDR1 and CDR2 (germline): SGHTA, FQGNSA.